The 28 T cell receptor beta chains presented below share a single source sample, sequenced in a study of T cell responses to AZD1222 COVID-19 vaccine. Method: immunoSEQ multiplex PCR; TCRdb's copy keeps in-frame clones and lacks some. The sample records 110,000 to 150,000 clones, 85% to 95% being singletons. The sequenced sample was peripheral blood, obtained after recovery from COVID-19. These receptors all stem from an adult who had recovered from COVID-19.

The genes are TRBV25-1 and TRBJ2-5; D is perhaps TRBD2 (6 bases). The CDR3 sequence is 13 residues long. Germline-derived CDR1 and CDR2 are MGHDK and SYGVNS. V lost 7 bases to trimming and J lost 7 bases, with 16 bases between them. CDR3 sequence: CASTGTAYSTQYF. In nucleotides, the CDR3 is TGTGCCAGCACTGGGACTGCCTATTCGACCCAGTACTTC.

This clone was seen once. This rearrangement joins TRBV11-2 to TRBJ1-1; no clear D gene. The CDR3 covers 11 residues. The V end lost 3 bases, the J end lost 4 bases, and 3 bases lay between the germline ends. CDR1 SGHAT and CDR2 FQNNGV come from the germline V gene. CDR3 sequence reads: CASSFSTEAFF. In nucleotides, the CDR3 is TGTGCCAGCAGCTTCTCCACTGAAGCTTTCTTT. The entire variable domain, with the rest obtained from reference TRBV11-2 and TRBJ1-1, is as follows: EAGVAQSPRYKIIEKRQSVAFWCNPISGHATLYWYQQILGQGPKLLIQFQNNGVVDDSQLPKDRFSAERLKGVDSTLKIQPAKLEDSAVYLCASSFSTEAFFGQGTRLTVV.

This chain joins TRBV9 and TRBJ1-1, with TRBD1 matching over 8 bases. The germline V gene encodes CDR1 SGDLS and CDR2 YYNGEE. J lost 6 bases, V lost 1 base, and 11 bases had no gene match. The CDR3 totals 16 residues. In DNA form, the CDR3 reads TGTGCCAGCAGCGTAACGAGCGCGACAGGGGTTTCTGAAGCTTTCTTT. Protein: CASSVTSATGVSEAFF.

The chain joins TRBV9 to TRBJ2-1; the D gene is possibly TRBD1 (5 bases). The CDR3 runs 12 residues. Trimming cost V 8 bases and J 5 bases, with 11 bases left between them. Germline loops: CDR1 SGDLS, CDR2 YYNGEE. The CDR3 DNA reads TGTGCCAGTGGAGACAGAAACAATGAGCAGTTCTTC. Its translation is CASGDRNNEQFF.

This rearrangement joins TRBV27 to TRBJ1-6; perhaps TRBD1 as D (6 bases). The germline V gene has CDR1 MNHEY and CDR2 SMNVEV (reference sequence). The ends were cut back, 4 bases at V and 10 bases at J, with 20 bases in the middle. This CDR3 is built from 16 residues. The CDR3 loop is CASSSDGQPLGSPLHF. The DNA of the CDR3 is TGTGCCAGCAGTTCCGACGGACAGCCCTTAGGGTCACCCCTCCACTTT.

The gene calls are TRBV24-1 and TRBJ2-1; no clear D gene. Germline lookup yields CDR1 KGHDR and CDR2 SFDVKD. This CDR3 has 20 amino acids. Trimming took off 0 bases at V and 1 base at J, with 21 bases between the two ends. The CDR3 coding sequence is TGTGCCACCAGTGATTTGTTCGGTACTTCCTCGAACGGGTCCTACAATGAGCAGTTCTTC. Residues: CATSDLFGTSSNGSYNEQFF.

V is TRBV28 and J is TRBJ1-2; D not resolved. Trimming left V 4 bases short and J 1 base short, with 13 bases between. The germline V gene encodes CDR1 MDHEN and CDR2 SYDVKM. CDR3 length: 15 residues. This chain's CDR3 is CASSSQTDGNYGYTF. In DNA, the CDR3 is TGTGCCAGCAGTTCCCAAACTGACGGTAACTATGGCTACACCTTC.

J is TRBJ2-3 and V is TRBV10-3; 13 bases align to TRBD2. The CDR3 is 19 amino acids. The germline CDR1 and CDR2 sequences are ENHRY and SYGVKD. J was trimmed by 3 bases and V by 2 bases; bases with no gene match: 11. This chain's CDR3 is CAISEPSGLAGAGTDTQYF. In DNA, the CDR3 is TGTGCCATCAGTGAGCCCTCCGGACTAGCGGGAGCGGGAACAGATACGCAGTATTTT.

The chain carries TRBV9 and TRBJ2-3, with D perhaps matching TRBD2 (5 bases). This CDR3 spans 15 amino acids. V shed 1 base and J shed 0 bases, with 9 bases lying between them. Germline CDR1 is SGDLS and CDR2 is YYNGEE. The CDR3 reads CASSVTGSSTDTQYF. In nucleotides, the CDR3 is TGTGCCAGCAGCGTAACGGGATCTAGCACAGATACGCAGTATTTT.

This chain joins TRBV19 and TRBJ2-2, with unresolved D. The CDR3 loop spans 16 amino acids. CDR1 and CDR2 (germline): LNHDA, SQIVND (reference sequence). Deletions cut 6 bases from V and 1 base from J, with 15 bases between. This CDR3 reads CASSLRRTVNTGELFF. The DNA for the CDR3 is TGTGCCAGTAGCTTAAGACGGACGGTGAACACCGGGGAGCTGTTTTTT.

This rearrangement joins TRBV10-3 to TRBJ2-5; 8 bases map to TRBD2. The CDR3 is 15 residues long. Germline trimming cut 2 bases from V and 1 base from J; bases unmatched to any gene: 3. The germline V gene has CDR1 ENHRY and CDR2 SYGVKD. In nucleotides, the CDR3 is TGTGCCATCAGTGAGGGAGCGGGAGCCCAAGAGACCCAGTACTTC. Translation: CAISEGAGAQETQYF.

The chain couples TRBV30 to TRBJ1-1, with D hard to call. The CDR3 has 14 residues. Germline-derived CDR1 and CDR2 are GTSNPN and SVGIG (reference sequence). The V gene lost 1 base and the J gene lost 0 bases, with 9 bases spanning the gap. CDR3 loop: CAWSATPVNTEAFF. Here the CDR3 DNA reads TGTGCCTGGAGTGCTACCCCCGTGAACACTGAAGCTTTCTTT.

In the case of this clone: Other DNA sequences within the sample encode an identical CDR3. The chain employs TRBV29-1 and TRBJ1-1, with D possibly TRBD1 on 6 matching bases. CDR3 length: 13 amino acids. With 4 bases removed from V and 0 bases from J, the gap between germline ends came to 9 bases. Germline CDR1 reads SQVTM; CDR2 reads ANQGSEA. CDR3 in DNA: TGCAGCGTTGGGACAGAATTGAACACTGAAGCTTTCTTT. Translation gives CSVGTELNTEAFF.

The rearrangement joins TRBV21-1 to TRBJ2-3; the DNA was not used to check the table's D call, TRBD2. TRBV21-1 is deemed a pseudogene. The CDR3 contains 16 residues. The CDR3 coding sequence is TGTGCCAGCAGCAAAGTGAAGCGGGAGGGGCCGGATACGCAGTATTTT. Translated, it gives CASSKVKREGPDTQYF.

This chain uses TRBV27 with TRBJ2-1; TRBD1 agrees at 10 bases. V dropped 5 bases and J dropped 5; count of bases not matched to a gene: 3. This CDR3 spans 14 amino acids. CDR1 is MNHEY and CDR2 is SMNVEV in the germline V gene (reference sequence). CDR3 loop: CASSRGQGHNEQFF. Written as DNA, the CDR3 is TGTGCCAGCAGTCGGGGACAGGGGCACAATGAGCAGTTCTTC.

The V and J genes are TRBV6-5 and TRBJ2-7, with 8 positions matching TRBD2. The V segment lost 7 bases and the J segment 0 bases; nucleotides outside the gene matches: 5. The CDR3 runs to 14 residues. The germline V gene encodes CDR1 MNHEY and CDR2 SVGAGI. The CDR3 region is CASTGSGSSYEQYF. DNA of the CDR3: TGTGCCAGCACCGGGAGCGGGAGCTCCTACGAGCAGTACTTC.

This chain connects TRBV3-1 (or the pseudogene TRBV3-2) to TRBJ1-6; no firm D call. The CDR3 is 12 amino acids. Trimming removed 3 bases at V and 7 bases at J, with 4 bases between. The germline CDR1 and CDR2 sequences are LGHDT and YNNKEL (reference sequence). CDR3 DNA sequence: TGTGCCAGCAGCCACGGGAATTCACCCCTCCACTTT. It codes for CASSHGNSPLHF.

This clone was seen once. The chain recombines TRBV6-5 with TRBJ1-4; 7 nucleotides line up with TRBD1. V dropped 6 bases and J dropped 3; count of bases not matched to a gene: 7. The CDR3 runs 15 residues. CDR1 is MNHEY, CDR2 SVGAGI, per germline. The CDR3 bases are TGTGCCAGCAGAGTGGGGCAGGGGGCTAATGAAAAACTGTTTTTT. Translated: CASRVGQGANEKLFF.

This chain uses TRBV27 with TRBJ2-7; D remains unclear. This CDR3 comprises 14 residues. Deletions cut 6 bases from V and 0 bases from J, with 12 bases between. CDR1 and CDR2 from the germline V gene are MNHEY and SMNVEV (reference sequence). For the CDR3, the DNA is TGTGCCAGCAGCCTCTCTGCGAGCTCCTACGAGCAGTACTTC. This encodes CASSLSASSYEQYF.

The rearrangement joins TRBV27 to TRBJ2-3; 15 nucleotides match TRBD2. The CDR3 has 21 amino acids. The ends lost 5 bases at V and 0 bases at J; junction bases unmatched: 15. Germline assignment: CDR1 MNHEY and CDR2 SMNVEV (reference sequence). The CDR3 DNA reads TGTGCCAGCAGTCTAATACCCGGACTAGCGGGAGGGACCCTAAGCACAGATACGCAGTATTTT. Translation gives CASSLIPGLAGGTLSTDTQYF.

The J gene is TRBJ2-1, the V gene TRBV30, with 10 bases aligning to TRBD2. This CDR3 has 15 amino acids. J was trimmed by 12 bases and V by 0 bases; bases with no gene match: 11. In germline, CDR1 is GTSNPN, CDR2 SVGIG (reference sequence). In nucleotides, the CDR3 is TGTGCCTGGAGTGTAGCCGGGACTAGCGCGCTAGGGCAGTTCTTC. This translates into CAWSVAGTSALGQFF.

The rearrangement uses TRBV7-9 and TRBJ2-7; perhaps TRBD2 as D (5 bases). Germline CDR1 SEHNR, CDR2 FQNEAQ (reference sequence). The CDR3 extends over 14 amino acids. V was cut by 5 bases and J by 2 bases, with 13 bases left in between. CDR3 sequence reads: CASSRLGLTYEQYF. The CDR3 nucleotides are TGTGCCAGCAGCCGCCTCGGACTTACCTACGAGCAGTACTTC.

The gene calls are TRBV11-3 and TRBJ1-4; D is undetermined. The CDR3 consists of 16 residues. V lost 1 base and J 0 bases, leaving 9 bases between the germline ends. The V gene's germline CDR1 is SGHNT and CDR2 YENEEA. CDR3 sequence (DNA): TGTGCCAGCAGCTTAGGGGGTCCCGCAACTAATGAAAAACTGTTTTTT. Protein sequence: CASSLGGPATNEKLFF. The entire variable domain, with the rest obtained from reference TRBV11-3 and TRBJ1-4, is as follows: EAGVVQSPRYKIIEKKQPVAFWCNPISGHNTLYWYLQNLGQGPELLIRYENEEAVDDSQLPKDRFSAERLKGVDSTLKIQPAELGDSAVYLCASSLGGPATNEKLFFGSGTQLSVL.

This chain joins TRBV5-1 and TRBJ1-1; 7 bases map to TRBD1. Germline V lookup: CDR1 SGHRS, CDR2 YFSETQ. The CDR3 spans 12 residues. V was pared by 2 bases and J by 6 bases, with 1 base of the junction left unmatched. CDR3 sequence: CASSFRGSEAFF. The CDR3 DNA reads as TGCGCCAGCAGCTTCAGGGGGTCTGAAGCTTTCTTT.

This clone came up once. The chain couples TRBV19 to TRBJ1-5; 7 nucleotides agree with TRBD1. The CDR3 extends over 14 amino acids. Trimming at V came to 5 bases and at J to 6 bases, leaving 7 bases not matched to a gene. CDR1 is LNHDA and CDR2 is SQIVND in the germline V gene (reference sequence). The CDR3 nucleotides are TGTGCCAGTAGTGGTTTGCAGGGGGGTCAGCCCCAGCATTTT. Residues: CASSGLQGGQPQHF.

This clone was seen a few times. The chain employs TRBV7-9 and TRBJ1-1; possibly TRBD1 for D (5 bases). The CDR3 is 11 amino acids. CDR1 and CDR2 (germline): SEHNR, FQNEAQ (reference sequence). The germline V and J ends were trimmed by 4 bases and 10 bases, with 10 bases remaining between them. CDR3 residues: CASSYEGVAFF. The DNA for the CDR3 is TGTGCCAGCAGCTATGAAGGGGTAGCTTTCTTT.

This chain links TRBV7-9 with TRBJ2-5; TRBD2 matches 13 bases. V was clipped by 5 bases and J by 5 bases; unmatched bases: 5. The germline gives CDR1 SEHNR, CDR2 FQNEAQ (reference sequence). The CDR3 runs 15 residues. CDR3 residues: CASSRTSGSGETQYF. The CDR3 DNA is TGTGCCAGCAGCCGGACTAGCGGGAGTGGGGAGACCCAGTACTTC. The full variable domain, in which reference TRBV7-9 and TRBJ2-5 provide the parts outside the CDR3, is DTGVSQNPRHKITKRGQNVTFRCDPISEHNRLYWYRQTLGQGPEFLTYFQNEAQLEKSRLLSDRFSAERPKGSFSTLEIQRTEQGDSAMYLCASSRTSGSGETQYFGPGTRLLVL.

The J gene is TRBJ1-5, the V gene TRBV9; possibly TRBD1 for D (5 bases). The germline V and J ends were trimmed by 3 bases and 3 bases, with 10 bases remaining between them. The CDR3 is 14 amino acids. The V gene's germline CDR1 is SGDLS and CDR2 YYNGEE. For the CDR3, the DNA is TGTGCCAGCAGCGGGTGGGGGGACAATCAGCCCCAGCATTTT. It is translated as CASSGWGDNQPQHF.